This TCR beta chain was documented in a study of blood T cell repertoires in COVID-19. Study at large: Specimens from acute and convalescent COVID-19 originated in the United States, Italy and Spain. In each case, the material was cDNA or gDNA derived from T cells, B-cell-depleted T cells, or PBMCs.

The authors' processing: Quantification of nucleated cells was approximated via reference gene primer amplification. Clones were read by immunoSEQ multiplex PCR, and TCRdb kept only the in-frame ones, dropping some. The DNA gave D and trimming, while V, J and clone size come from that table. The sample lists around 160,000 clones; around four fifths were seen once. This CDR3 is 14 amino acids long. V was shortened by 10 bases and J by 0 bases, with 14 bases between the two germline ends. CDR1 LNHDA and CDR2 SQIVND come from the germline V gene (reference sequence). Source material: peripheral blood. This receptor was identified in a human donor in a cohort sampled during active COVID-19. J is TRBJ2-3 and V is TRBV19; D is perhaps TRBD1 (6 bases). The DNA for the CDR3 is TGTGCCACCCTCAGGGGCCTAAGCACAGATACGCAGTATTTT. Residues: CATLRGLSTDTQYF.